These T cell receptor beta chains were read from a single sample in a study of blood T cell repertoires in COVID-19. Assay: immunoSEQ multiplex PCR; the TCRdb copy retains only in-frame clones and omits some. The sample yields around 300,000 clones, more than 75% seen once. Material: peripheral blood. The receptors here all came from a middle-aged man with active or convalescent COVID-19. Each CDR3 is given with its conserved first and last residue. A D gene is named only where the DNA matches it firmly. Only some rows state a clone size, as once, few, many or a class for expanded clones.

CDR3aa	CDR3nt	d_gene	abundance	v_gene	j_gene
CATAPGQIGSPLHF	TGTGCCACCGCCCCGGGACAGATTGGTTCACCCCTCCACTTT	TRBD1	.	TRBV24-1	TRBJ1-6
CATSDPLTGGYGYTF	TGTGCCACCAGTGACCCCTTGACGGGGGGCTATGGCTACACCTTC	.	once	TRBV24-1	TRBJ1-2
CASSPGGAKNIQYF	TGTGCCAGCAGCCCAGGGGGGGCCAAAAACATTCAGTACTTC	.	.	TRBV3-1/TRBV3-2	TRBJ2-4
CASSQRSGPGGDTQYF	TGTGCCAGCAGCCAAAGGAGCGGTCCTGGTGGAGATACGCAGTATTTT	.	.	TRBV3-1/TRBV3-2	TRBJ2-3
CASSRRDSASYEQYF	TGTGCCAGCAGTCGAAGGGACAGCGCCTCCTACGAGCAGTACTTC	TRBD1	.	TRBV6-5	TRBJ2-7
CASSPRTSGGEQFF	TGTGCCAGCTCACCCCGGACTAGCGGGGGGGAGCAGTTCTTC	TRBD2	.	TRBV18	TRBJ2-1
CASSFGQGKYEQYF	TGTGCCAGCAGTTTCGGACAGGGGAAATACGAGCAGTACTTC	TRBD1	.	TRBV28	TRBJ2-7
CASRRQGSYEQYF	TGTGCCAGCAGGAGACAGGGCTCCTACGAGCAGTACTTC	TRBD1	.	TRBV6-5	TRBJ2-7
CASSQERTSGGGYSTDTQYF	TGTGCCAGCAGCCAAGAAAGGACTAGCGGGGGAGGCTATAGCACAGATACGCAGTATTTT	TRBD2	.	TRBV4-2	TRBJ2-3
CATSRVGGVLYEQYF	TGTGCCACCAGCAGAGTGGGCGGGGTCCTCTACGAGCAGTACTTC	.	few	TRBV15	TRBJ2-7
CASSPGQVVGGYTF	TGCGCCAGCAGCCCGGGACAGGTGGTAGGCGGCTACACCTTC	TRBD1	.	TRBV5-1	TRBJ1-2
CASSTPDGATNEKLFF	TGTGCCAGCAGCACCCCCGACGGGGCAACTAATGAAAAACTGTTTTTT	.	.	TRBV28	TRBJ1-4
CASSYRGQPPEAFF	TGTGCCAGCAGTTACAGGGGGCAGCCCCCTGAAGCTTTCTTT	TRBD1	once	TRBV6-5	TRBJ1-1
CASSLAWTGRFTDTQYF	TGCGCCAGCAGCTTGGCTTGGACAGGGAGATTCACAGATACGCAGTATTTT	TRBD1	.	TRBV5-1	TRBJ2-3
CASSIARGEQPQHF	TGTGCCAGCAGCATTGCCAGGGGGGAGCAGCCCCAGCATTTT	TRBD1	.	TRBV2	TRBJ1-5
CASSFSSGSHEQFF	TGTGCCAGCAGCTTTTCGAGCGGGAGCCATGAGCAGTTCTTC	TRBD2	.	TRBV13	TRBJ2-1
CASSRQGAGETQYF	TGTGCCAGCAGCCGACAGGGGGCGGGGGAGACCCAGTACTTC	TRBD1	.	TRBV2	TRBJ2-5
CASSFGGMNTGELFF	TGTGCCAGCAGTTTCGGGGGTATGAACACCGGGGAGCTGTTTTTT	.	.	TRBV28	TRBJ2-2
CASSFGTDNQPQHF	TGCGCCAGCAGCTTTGGGACAGACAATCAGCCCCAGCATTTT	TRBD1	.	TRBV5-1	TRBJ1-5
CASSYRQGPYGYTF	TGTGCCAGCAGTTACAGGCAGGGCCCCTATGGCTACACCTTC	.	.	TRBV6-5	TRBJ1-2
CASTPLGGSSYNEQFF	TGTGCCAGCACCCCCCTGGGAGGTAGCTCCTACAATGAGCAGTTCTTC	.	.	TRBV2	TRBJ2-1
CASSPGTDLHGYTF	TGTGCCAGCAGCCCCGGGACAGACCTTCATGGCTACACCTTC	TRBD1	.	TRBV5-4	TRBJ1-2
CASSLHSGSYEQYF	TGTGCCAGCAGCTTACATTCAGGGTCCTACGAGCAGTACTTC	.	.	TRBV7-3	TRBJ2-7
CASSAGTGVEKLFF	TGTGCCAGCAGCGCCGGGACAGGGGTTGAAAAACTGTTTTTT	TRBD1	.	TRBV9	TRBJ1-4
CATSDPTVPGGYGYTF	TGTGCCACCAGTGATCCAACCGTTCCCGGGGGCTATGGCTACACCTTC	.	.	TRBV24-1	TRBJ1-2
CSVERPGQGNYGYTF	TGCAGCGTTGAACGACCGGGACAGGGAAACTATGGCTACACCTTC	TRBD1	.	TRBV29-1	TRBJ1-2